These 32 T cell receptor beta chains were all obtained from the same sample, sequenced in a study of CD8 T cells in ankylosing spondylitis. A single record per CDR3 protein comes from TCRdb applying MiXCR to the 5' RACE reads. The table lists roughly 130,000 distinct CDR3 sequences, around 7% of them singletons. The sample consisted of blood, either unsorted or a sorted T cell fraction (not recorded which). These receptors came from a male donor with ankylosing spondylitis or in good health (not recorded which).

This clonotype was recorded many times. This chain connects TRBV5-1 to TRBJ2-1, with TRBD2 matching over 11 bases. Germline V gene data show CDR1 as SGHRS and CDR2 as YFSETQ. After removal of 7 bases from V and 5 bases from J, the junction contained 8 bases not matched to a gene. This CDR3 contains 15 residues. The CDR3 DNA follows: TGCGCCAGCCGCCTTAGCGGGGGGGCTAACAATGAGCAGTTCTTC. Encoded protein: CASRLSGGANNEQFF.

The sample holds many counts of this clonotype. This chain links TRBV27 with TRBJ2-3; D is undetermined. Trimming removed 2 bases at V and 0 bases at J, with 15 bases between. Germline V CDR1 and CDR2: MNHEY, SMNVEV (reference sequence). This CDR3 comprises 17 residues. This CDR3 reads CASSLRSILTSTDTQYF. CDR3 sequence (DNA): TGTGCCAGCAGTTTACGATCCATACTGACTAGCACAGATACGCAGTATTTT.

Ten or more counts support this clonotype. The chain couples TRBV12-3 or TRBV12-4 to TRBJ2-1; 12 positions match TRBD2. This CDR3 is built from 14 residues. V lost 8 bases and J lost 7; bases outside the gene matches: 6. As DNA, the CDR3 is TGTGCCAGCGCTACAGGACTAGCGGGGAATGAGCAGTTCTTC. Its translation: CASATGLAGNEQFF.

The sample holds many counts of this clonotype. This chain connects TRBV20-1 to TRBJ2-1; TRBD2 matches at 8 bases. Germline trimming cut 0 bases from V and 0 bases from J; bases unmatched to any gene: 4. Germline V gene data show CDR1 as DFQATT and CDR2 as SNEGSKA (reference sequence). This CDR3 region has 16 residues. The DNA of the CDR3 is TGCAGTGCTAGAGATTCGAGCGGGAGCTCCTACAATGAGCAGTTCTTC. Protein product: CSARDSSGSSYNEQFF.

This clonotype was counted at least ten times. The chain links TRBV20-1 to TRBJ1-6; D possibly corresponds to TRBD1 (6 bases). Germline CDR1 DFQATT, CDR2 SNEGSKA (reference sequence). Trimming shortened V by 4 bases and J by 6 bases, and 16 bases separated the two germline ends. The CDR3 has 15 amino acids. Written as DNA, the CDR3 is TGCAGTGCTAAGGGGGAACAGGGCCTTAATTCACCCCTCCACTTT. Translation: CSAKGEQGLNSPLHF.

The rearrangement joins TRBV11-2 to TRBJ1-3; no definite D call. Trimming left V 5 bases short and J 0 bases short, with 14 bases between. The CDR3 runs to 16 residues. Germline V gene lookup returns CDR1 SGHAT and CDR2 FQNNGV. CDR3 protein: CASSKSPFSSGNTIYF. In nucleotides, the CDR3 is TGTGCCAGCAGCAAAAGTCCCTTTAGCTCTGGAAACACCATATATTTT.

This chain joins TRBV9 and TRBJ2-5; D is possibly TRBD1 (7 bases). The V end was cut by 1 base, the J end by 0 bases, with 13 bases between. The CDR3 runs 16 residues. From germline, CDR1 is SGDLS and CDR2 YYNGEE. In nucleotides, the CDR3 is TGTGCCAGCAGCGTACCCAGGGGGGACTACCAAGAGACCCAGTACTTC. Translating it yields CASSVPRGDYQETQYF.

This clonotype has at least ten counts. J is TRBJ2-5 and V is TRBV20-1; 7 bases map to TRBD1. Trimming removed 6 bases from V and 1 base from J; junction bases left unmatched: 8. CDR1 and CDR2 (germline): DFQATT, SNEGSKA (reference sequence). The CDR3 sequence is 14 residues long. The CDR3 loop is CSAKAGTAQETQYF. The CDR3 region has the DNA TGCAGTGCGAAGGCCGGGACAGCCCAAGAGACCCAGTACTTC.

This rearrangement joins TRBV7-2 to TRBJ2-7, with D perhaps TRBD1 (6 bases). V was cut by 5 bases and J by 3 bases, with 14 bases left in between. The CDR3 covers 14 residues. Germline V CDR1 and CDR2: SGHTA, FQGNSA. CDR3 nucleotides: TGTGCCAGCAGCCTCGCCCGGGACATCTACGAGCAGTACTTC. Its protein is CASSLARDIYEQYF.

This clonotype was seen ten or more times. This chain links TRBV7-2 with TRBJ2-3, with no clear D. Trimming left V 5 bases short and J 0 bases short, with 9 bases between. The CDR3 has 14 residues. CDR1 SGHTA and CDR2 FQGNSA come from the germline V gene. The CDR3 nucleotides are TGTGCCAGCAGCGCAACCACTAGCACAGATACGCAGTATTTT. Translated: CASSATTSTDTQYF.

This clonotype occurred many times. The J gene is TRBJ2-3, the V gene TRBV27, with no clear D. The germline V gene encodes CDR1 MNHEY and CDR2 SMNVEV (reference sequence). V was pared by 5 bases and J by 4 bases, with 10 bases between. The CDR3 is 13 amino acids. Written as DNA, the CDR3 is TGTGCCAGCAGTCTCACCTACTCAGATACGCAGTATTTT. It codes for CASSLTYSDTQYF.

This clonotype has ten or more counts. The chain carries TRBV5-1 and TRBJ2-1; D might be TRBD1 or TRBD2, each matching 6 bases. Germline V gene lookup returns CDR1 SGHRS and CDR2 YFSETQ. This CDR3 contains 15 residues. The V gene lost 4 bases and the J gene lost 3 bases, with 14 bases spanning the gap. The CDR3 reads CASSQRGDYYNEQFF. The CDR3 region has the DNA TGCGCCAGCAGCCAAAGGGGGGATTACTACAATGAGCAGTTCTTC.

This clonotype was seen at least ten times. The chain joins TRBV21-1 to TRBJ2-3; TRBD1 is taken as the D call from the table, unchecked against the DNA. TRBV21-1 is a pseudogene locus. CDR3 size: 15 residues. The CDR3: CASSPGRGESDTQYF. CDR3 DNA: TGTGCCAGCAGTCCAGGACGGGGGGAATCAGATACGCAGTATTTT.

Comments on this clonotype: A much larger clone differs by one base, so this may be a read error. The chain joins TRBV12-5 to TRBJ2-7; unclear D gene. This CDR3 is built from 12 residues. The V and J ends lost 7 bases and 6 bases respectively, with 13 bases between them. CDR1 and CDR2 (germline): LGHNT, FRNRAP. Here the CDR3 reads CASESNSLEQYF. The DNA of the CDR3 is TGTGCTAGTGAATCCAACAGCCTCGAGCAGTACTTC.

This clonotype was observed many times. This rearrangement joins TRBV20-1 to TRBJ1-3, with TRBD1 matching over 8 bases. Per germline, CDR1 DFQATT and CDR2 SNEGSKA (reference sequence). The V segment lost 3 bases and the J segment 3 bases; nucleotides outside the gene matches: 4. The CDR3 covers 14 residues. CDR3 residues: CSARSGGGGNTIYF. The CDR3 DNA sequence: TGCAGTGCTAGGTCAGGGGGCGGTGGAAACACCATATATTTT.

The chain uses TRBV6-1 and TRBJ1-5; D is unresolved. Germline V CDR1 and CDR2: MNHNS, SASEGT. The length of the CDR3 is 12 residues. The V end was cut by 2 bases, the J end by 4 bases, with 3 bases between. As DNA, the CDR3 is TGTGCCAGCAGTGAAATGAATCAGCCCCAGCATTTT. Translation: CASSEMNQPQHF.

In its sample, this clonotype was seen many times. CDR3 amino acids: CASSPGTGVEQETQYF. The CDR3 DNA reads as TGTGCCAGCTCACCCGGGACAGGGGTTGAGCAAGAGACCCAGTACTTC. This rearrangement joins TRBV18 to TRBJ2-5; 10 bases map to TRBD1. V trimming: 3 bases; J trimming: 2 bases; junction bases outside the gene matches: 6. Germline CDR1 reads KGHSH; CDR2 reads LQKENI. CDR3 length: 16 amino acids.

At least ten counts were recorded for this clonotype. In DNA, the CDR3 is TGTGCCAGCAGCCTGGTAGCTAACAATGAGCAGTTCTTC. This translates into CASSLVANNEQFF. This rearrangement joins TRBV12-3 or TRBV12-4 to TRBJ2-1, with no clear D. V was clipped by 6 bases and J by 5 bases, with 11 bases between them. The CDR3 is 13 residues long.

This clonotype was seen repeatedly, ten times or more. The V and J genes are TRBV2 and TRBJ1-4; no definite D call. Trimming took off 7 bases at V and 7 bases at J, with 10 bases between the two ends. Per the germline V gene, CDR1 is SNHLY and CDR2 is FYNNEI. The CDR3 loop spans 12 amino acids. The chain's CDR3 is CASTAEGEKLFF. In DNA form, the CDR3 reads TGTGCCAGCACCGCGGAGGGTGAAAAACTGTTTTTT.

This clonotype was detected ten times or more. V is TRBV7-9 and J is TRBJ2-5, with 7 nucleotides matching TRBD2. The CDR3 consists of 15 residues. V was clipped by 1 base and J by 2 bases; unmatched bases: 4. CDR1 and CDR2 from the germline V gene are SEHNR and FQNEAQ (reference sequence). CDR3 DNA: TGTGCCAGCAGCTTAGGGCTAGCGGAACAAGAGACCCAGTACTTC. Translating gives CASSLGLAEQETQYF.

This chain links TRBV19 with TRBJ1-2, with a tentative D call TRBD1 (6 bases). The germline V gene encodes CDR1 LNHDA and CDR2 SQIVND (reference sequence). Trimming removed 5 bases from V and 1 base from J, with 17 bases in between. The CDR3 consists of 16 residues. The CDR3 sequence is CASSYQAGALNYGYTF. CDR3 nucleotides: TGTGCCAGTAGTTACCAGGCAGGGGCCCTTAACTATGGCTACACCTTC.

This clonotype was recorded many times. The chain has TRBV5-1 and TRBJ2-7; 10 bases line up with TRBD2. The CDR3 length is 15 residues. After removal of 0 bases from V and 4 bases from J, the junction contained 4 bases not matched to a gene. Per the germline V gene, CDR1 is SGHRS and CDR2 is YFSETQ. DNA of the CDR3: TGCGCCAGCAGCTTGGTAGCGGGGGGTCGATACGAGCAGTACTTC. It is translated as CASSLVAGGRYEQYF.

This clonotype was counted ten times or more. CDR3 in amino acids: CASSPGTGGLNQPQHF. CDR3 sequence (DNA): TGTGCCAGCTCACCCGGGACAGGGGGCCTCAATCAGCCCCAGCATTTT. The chain combines TRBV18 with TRBJ1-5; 12 bases align to TRBD1. J was trimmed by 3 bases and V by 3 bases; bases with no gene match: 3. This CDR3 is 16 amino acids long. In germline, CDR1 is KGHSH, CDR2 LQKENI.

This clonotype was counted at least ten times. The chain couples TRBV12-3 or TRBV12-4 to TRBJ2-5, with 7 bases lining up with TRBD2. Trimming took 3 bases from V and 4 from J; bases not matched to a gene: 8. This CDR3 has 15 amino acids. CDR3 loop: CASSLVRSGRETQYF. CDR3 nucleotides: TGTGCCAGCAGTTTGGTCCGTAGCGGGCGAGAGACCCAGTACTTC.

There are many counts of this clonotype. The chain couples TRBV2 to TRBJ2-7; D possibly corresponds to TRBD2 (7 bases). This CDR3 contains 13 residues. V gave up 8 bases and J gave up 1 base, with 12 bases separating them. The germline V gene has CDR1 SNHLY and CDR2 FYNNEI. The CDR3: CASGGDKSYEQYF. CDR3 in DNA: TGTGCCAGCGGGGGGGACAAATCCTACGAGCAGTACTTC.

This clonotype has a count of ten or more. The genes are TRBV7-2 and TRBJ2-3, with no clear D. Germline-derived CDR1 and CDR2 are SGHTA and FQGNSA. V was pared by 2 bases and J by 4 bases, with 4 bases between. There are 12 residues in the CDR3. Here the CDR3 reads CASSLFSDTQYF. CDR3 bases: TGTGCCAGCAGCTTATTTTCAGATACGCAGTATTTT.

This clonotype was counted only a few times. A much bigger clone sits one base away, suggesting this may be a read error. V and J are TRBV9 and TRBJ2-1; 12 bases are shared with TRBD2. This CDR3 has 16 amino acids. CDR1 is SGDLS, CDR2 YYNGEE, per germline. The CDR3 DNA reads TGTGCCGGCAGCGATGGGACTAGCGGGTATTACAATGAGCAGTTCTTC. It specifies CAGSDGTSGYYNEQFF.

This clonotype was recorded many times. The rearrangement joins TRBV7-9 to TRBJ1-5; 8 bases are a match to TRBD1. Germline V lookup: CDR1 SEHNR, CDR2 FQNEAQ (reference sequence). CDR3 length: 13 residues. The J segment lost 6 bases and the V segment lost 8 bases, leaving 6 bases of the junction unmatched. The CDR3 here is CASGQGEAQPQHF. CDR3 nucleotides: TGTGCCAGCGGACAGGGCGAGGCTCAGCCCCAGCATTTT.

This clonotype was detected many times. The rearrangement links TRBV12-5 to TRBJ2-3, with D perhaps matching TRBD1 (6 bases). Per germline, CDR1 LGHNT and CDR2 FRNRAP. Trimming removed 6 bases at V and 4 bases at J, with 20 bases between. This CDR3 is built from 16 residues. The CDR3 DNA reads TGTGCTAGTGGCCGTCCGGGACACCCTCGTCCAGATACGCAGTATTTT. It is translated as CASGRPGHPRPDTQYF.

CDR3 protein: CASSLFTGAPTGELFF. The DNA of the CDR3 is TGTGCCAGCAGCTTATTCACCGGAGCTCCCACCGGGGAGCTGTTTTTT. The chain recombines TRBV5-6 with TRBJ2-2, with D unresolved. Trimming stripped 2 bases from V and 4 bases from J, with 15 bases between. The CDR3 spans 16 residues. The V gene's germline CDR1 is SGHDT and CDR2 YYEEEE.

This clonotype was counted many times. The CDR3 region is CASSGPKGVETQYF. The CDR3 bases are TGTGCCAGCAGCGGTCCCAAGGGCGTGGAGACCCAGTACTTC. The chain carries TRBV2 and TRBJ2-5; D remains unclear. The germline CDR1 and CDR2 sequences are SNHLY and FYNNEI. V was cut by 6 bases and J by 5 bases, with 16 bases left in between. The CDR3 is 14 amino acids.

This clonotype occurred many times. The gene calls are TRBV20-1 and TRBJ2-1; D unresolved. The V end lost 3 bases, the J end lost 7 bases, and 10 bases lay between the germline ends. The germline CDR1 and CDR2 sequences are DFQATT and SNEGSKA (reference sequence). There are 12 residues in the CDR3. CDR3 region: CSASLSGNEQFF. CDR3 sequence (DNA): TGCAGTGCTAGCCTCTCTGGGAATGAGCAGTTCTTC.